The entry below gives a single T cell receptor beta chain sequence along with its context. Its matching antigen is unknown. The V gene lost 1 base and the J gene lost 1 base, with 7 bases spanning the gap. The CDR3 extends over 14 amino acids. Healthy Caucasians were all of the donors. Template switching (which added a universal primer site) was used, and cDNA carried unique molecular identifiers. TCRdb re-called the 5' RACE reads with MiXCR, one entry per CDR3 protein. The sample includes some 1,700,000 distinct CDR3 sequences, about 32% of them seen just once. This sample was taken from a study of identical twins. Notes on the study in general: Abundant cord blood beta clonotypes carried fewer insertions; memory repertoires showed none. Partial confounding of zero-insertion analyses by invariant MAIT and iNKT cells was possible.

This TCR came from a newborn girl in good health. J is TRBJ1-2 and V is TRBV12-3 or TRBV12-4; a weak D match, TRBD1 (6 bases). Input material: cord blood. As DNA, the CDR3 is TGTGCCAGCAGTTTAGAGGGGGATAACTATGGCTACACCTTC. As protein: CASSLEGDNYGYTF.